Following are 15 T cell receptor beta chains from one sample sequenced in a study of cytotoxic CD8 clonotypes in ibrutinib-treated CLL. Method: immunoSEQ multiplex PCR; TCRdb's copy keeps in-frame clones and lacks some. The sample holds 130,000 or so clones, 84% seen once. This specimen was PBMCs, taken after 24 months of ibrutinib treatment. These receptor sequences come from a human donor with chronic lymphocytic leukemia.

J is TRBJ2-3 and V is TRBV9; the match to TRBD2 covers 7 bases. J lost 6 bases, V lost 3 bases, and 1 base had no gene match. The CDR3 is 12 amino acids. CDR1 SGDLS and CDR2 YYNGEE come from the germline V gene. CDR3: CASSGSGDTQYF. The CDR3 nucleotides are TGTGCCAGCAGCGGTAGCGGGGATACGCAGTATTTT.

This chain connects TRBV30 to TRBJ1-6, with 10 positions matching TRBD1. Germline V gives CDR1 GTSNPN, CDR2 SVGIG (reference sequence). The CDR3 extends over 15 amino acids. The V and J ends lost 1 base and 7 bases, in that order; junction bases with no gene match: 4. CDR3: CAWSARQGANSPLHF. CDR3 nucleotides: TGTGCCTGGAGTGCCAGACAGGGGGCGAATTCACCCCTCCACTTT. Looking up the rest from reference TRBV30 and TRBJ1-6 gives the full variable domain: SQTIHQWPATLVQPVGSPLSLECTVEGTSNPNLYWYRQAAGRGLQLLFYSVGIGQISSEVPQNLSASRPQDRQFILSSKKLLLSDSGFYLCAWSARQGANSPLHFGNGTRLTVT.

This clone was detected a few times. The chain uses TRBV28 and TRBJ2-5; 9 bases are shared with TRBD1. Germline assignment: CDR1 MDHEN and CDR2 SYDVKM. The CDR3 is made up of 16 amino acids. J lost 7 bases, V lost 6 bases, and 15 bases had no gene match. The chain's CDR3 is CASRGRDRVAPGTQYF. The CDR3 DNA reads TGTGCCAGCAGGGGAAGGGACAGGGTAGCTCCAGGGACCCAGTACTTC.

This clone has a single count. The chain carries TRBV9 and TRBJ2-3, with 8 nucleotides matching TRBD2. The length of the CDR3 is 16 residues. Germline V CDR1 and CDR2: SGDLS, YYNGEE. V was pared by 0 bases and J by 1 base, with 4 bases of the junction left unmatched. This chain's CDR3 is CASSVGPSGRTDTQYF. CDR3 coding DNA: TGTGCCAGCAGCGTAGGCCCTAGCGGGCGCACAGATACGCAGTATTTT.

This clone has a single count. The chain has TRBV9 and TRBJ1-1; D may be TRBD1 (6 bases). Looked up from germline, CDR1 is SGDLS and CDR2 is YYNGEE. The germline V and J ends were trimmed by 6 bases and 4 bases, with 13 bases remaining between them. The length of the CDR3 is 13 residues. The CDR3, as DNA: TGTGCCAGCAAGGGGAGGGGGGCCACTGAAGCTTTCTTT. Its protein is CASKGRGATEAFF. Variable domain in full (rest from reference TRBV9 and TRBJ1-1): DSGVTQTPKHLITATGQRVTLRCSPRSGDLSVYWYQQSLDQGLQFLIQYYNGEERAKGNILERFSAQQFPDLHSELNLSSLELGDSALYFCASKGRGATEAFFGQGTRLTVV.

V usage is TRBV5-1 and J usage is TRBJ1-1, with 9 bases aligning to TRBD1. V lost 4 bases, J lost 3 bases, and 7 bases stayed unmatched. Germline values: CDR1 SGHRS, CDR2 YFSETQ. The CDR3 consists of 15 residues. CDR3 coding DNA: TGCGCCAGCAGCCCGCAACAGGGGGCTGACACTGAAGCTTTCTTT. Amino acid sequence: CASSPQQGADTEAFF. Drawing the rest from reference TRBV5-1 and TRBJ1-1, the complete variable domain is KAGVTQTPRYLIKTRGQQVTLSCSPISGHRSVSWYQQTPGQGLQFLFEYFSETQRNKGNFPGRFSGRQFSNSRSEMNVSTLELGDSALYLCASSPQQGADTEAFFGQGTRLTVV.

V usage is TRBV6-5 and J usage is TRBJ2-5; 9 bases match TRBD2. Germline V gives CDR1 MNHEY, CDR2 SVGAGI. Trimming at V came to 6 bases and at J to 2 bases, leaving 7 bases not matched to a gene. The CDR3 is 15 residues long. CDR3 sequence: CASRYKTSGQETQYF. CDR3 DNA sequence: TGTGCCAGCAGATACAAGACTAGCGGACAAGAGACCCAGTACTTC.

This clone showed up just a few times. The rearrangement links TRBV9 to TRBJ1-6; no clear D. The CDR3 extends over 13 amino acids. Trimming took off 0 bases at V and 8 bases at J, with 6 bases between the two ends. Germline CDR1 and CDR2: SGDLS and YYNGEE. CDR3: CASSVVGDSPLHF. In DNA form, the CDR3 reads TGTGCCAGCAGCGTAGTCGGGGATTCACCCCTCCACTTT.

J is TRBJ1-1 and V is TRBV18; D gene uncertain. The CDR3 runs to 13 residues. Per germline, CDR1 KGHSH and CDR2 LQKENI. V was trimmed by 1 base and J by 4 bases, leaving 7 bases between them. CDR3 nucleotides: TGTGCCAGCTCACCACGGGTTTTCACTGAAGCTTTCTTT. Its translation: CASSPRVFTEAFF.

The chain recombines TRBV5-1 with TRBJ2-3; 8 bases fit TRBD2. V was clipped by 5 bases and J by 2 bases; unmatched bases: 7. Germline CDR1 reads SGHRS; CDR2 reads YFSETQ. This CDR3 spans 15 amino acids. In DNA form, the CDR3 reads TGCGCCAGCAGTACGGCGGGGGGATACACAGATACGCAGTATTTT. This translates into CASSTAGGYTDTQYF.

The genes are TRBV20-1 and TRBJ1-1, with 8 bases identical to TRBD1. The germline V gene has CDR1 DFQATT and CDR2 SNEGSKA (reference sequence). This CDR3 region has 11 residues. The CDR3 loop is CRGDRRSEAFF. CDR3 sequence (DNA): TGCAGAGGGGACAGGAGGAGTGAAGCTTTCTTT.

V is TRBV9 and J is TRBJ1-1; maybe TRBD1 (6 bases). Germline-derived CDR1 and CDR2 are SGDLS and YYNGEE. The CDR3 runs 14 residues. V was cut by 4 bases and J by 6 bases, with 16 bases left in between. CDR3 protein: CASSKGGVWPEAFF. The CDR3 DNA reads as TGTGCCAGCAGCAAAGGGGGGGTATGGCCTGAAGCTTTCTTT. Full variable domain (outside the CDR3, taken from reference TRBV9 and TRBJ1-1): DSGVTQTPKHLITATGQRVTLRCSPRSGDLSVYWYQQSLDQGLQFLIQYYNGEERAKGNILERFSAQQFPDLHSELNLSSLELGDSALYFCASSKGGVWPEAFFGQGTRLTVV.

This clone was counted only a few times. The chain uses TRBV10-1 and TRBJ1-2; no clear D gene. V lost 5 bases and J lost 5, with 12 bases in between. Germline-derived CDR1 and CDR2 are WNHNN and SYGVQD (reference sequence). The CDR3 is 13 residues long. The DNA of the CDR3 is TGCGCCAGCAGTCACCGACAAGATTATGGCTACACCTTC. It is translated as CASSHRQDYGYTF.

The chain recombines TRBV30 with TRBJ2-7; D call uncertain. With 0 bases removed from V and 2 bases from J, the gap between germline ends came to 11 bases. The CDR3 length is 14 residues. Germline CDR1 reads GTSNPN; CDR2 reads SVGIG (reference sequence). The CDR3 coding sequence is TGTGCCTGGAGTGTCGGGCACGGTACCTACGAGCAGTACTTC. Residues: CAWSVGHGTYEQYF.

The V gene is TRBV7-8, the J gene TRBJ1-4; 7 positions agree with TRBD1. Per the germline V gene, CDR1 is SGHVS and CDR2 is FQNEAQ. The V segment lost 0 bases and the J segment 5 bases; nucleotides outside the gene matches: 6. The length of the CDR3 is 16 residues. The CDR3 here is CASSLALQGINEKLFF. Here the CDR3 DNA reads TGTGCCAGCAGCTTAGCCTTACAGGGGATCAATGAAAAACTGTTTTTT.